This T cell receptor (beta chain) derives from a study of blood T cell repertoires in COVID-19. The germline V gene has CDR1 SGHNT and CDR2 YYREEE (reference sequence). The V end lost 6 bases, the J end lost 4 bases, and 16 bases lay between the germline ends. The CDR3 consists of 14 residues. Clones were sequenced by immunoSEQ multiplex PCR, and TCRdb holds only the in-frame ones, with some missing. The sample comprises 190,000 or so clones, around nine tenths of which are singletons, and around 7% rests with the top ten. The clonotype comes from a man aged 40-50 years with acute or convalescent COVID-19. The J gene is TRBJ1-1, the V gene TRBV5-4; maybe TRBD1 (6 bases). Material: peripheral blood. CDR3 in amino acids: CASKEGGRITEAFF. The CDR3 region has the DNA TGTGCCAGCAAGGAAGGGGGAAGGATCACTGAAGCTTTCTTT.